This TCR beta chain was recorded in a study of T cell responses to AZD1222 COVID-19 vaccine (dated by TCRdb to about 2021). For the study in its entirety: AZD1222 recipients given second doses at about 4 weeks or at about 12 weeks were pooled, since spike-specific TCR depth and breadth were not found to differ between the two schedules. TCR sequencing was performed for more than 230 trial participants, of whom about 200 were given two doses of AZD1222 and around 26 were given two doses of MenACWY control vaccine. Trial participants were enrolled into age subgroups of 18-55, 56-69 and 70-plus years, which contained 148, 28 and 57 TCR-sequenced participants, respectively. Findings and caveats that apply to the study as a whole: The 56-69-year group was small, and its depth increase did not reach significance, likely because of low power. Spike-specific TCR breadth and depth rose significantly after two AZD1222 doses compared with day 0 and with MenACWY recipients. Because no day 14 peak-response samples were available, repertoires were characterized only after the peak T cell response. Only six AZD1222 recipients were SARS-CoV-2 seropositive at baseline, limiting conclusions about previously exposed vaccinees. Epitopes outside the regions mutated in the B.1.351 and B.1.1.7 variants were reportedly recognized by nearly half of the unique spike-specific TCRs. The whole spike protein was spanned by vaccine-associated CD4 TCRs, and dominant responses were seen in regions 160-218 and 743-854. Participants were mostly white British and included more females than males, and it was suggested by the authors that clonal diversity may have been underestimated.

The time point label, read with the paper, signifies: baseline before first vaccination. Vaccinee samples came from UK trials COV001 and COV002, including a single-blind randomized controlled phase 2/3 trial of AZD1222 (ChAdOx1 nCoV-19) in healthy adults. For TCRbeta chain sequencing, PBMC samples were collected from trial participants at day 0 and at day 28 after the second dose. Concerning this clone: The antigen it recognizes is unknown. No clone much larger than this one lies a single base away; base qualities are absent.

The CDR3 regions of human TCRbeta chains were subjected to immunosequencing. In the authors' own workflow: Repertoire TCRs were checked for matches against a reference library of SARS-CoV-2-specific TCRs that had been generated using the MIRA antigen-specificity platform. Breadth meant the fraction of unique TCRs that were SARS-CoV-2-associated, whereas depth meant the fraction of total T cells that were SARS-CoV-2-associated. Each spike-specific TCR was assigned to its reactive spike region and to a CD4 or CD8 class using the MIRA data. Log10-transformed breadth and depth values were compared by one-way ANOVA with Sidak's multiple comparisons tests. TCRdb retrieved this table from immuneACCESS and kept in-frame rearrangements only. Not all clones are present; in checked studies, unresolved V genes account for under half, and no reason is known for the remainder. The DNA gave D and trimming, while V, J and clone size come from that table. The sample data list some 190,000 clones, and around 90% of these were observed just once. The top ten constitute over 6% of the sample.

The CDR3, from cysteine to phenylalanine, totals 16 residues. This entry keeps only the CDR3 DNA: 48 bases, framed from base 1. The germline V gene (reference sequence) gives CDR1 as MNHEY and CDR2 as SMNVEV. The V end gives up 5 bases and the J end 0 bases, leaving 10 bases in the junction not matched to a gene. Sequencing used peripheral blood, obtained on day 0 of AZD1222 vaccination. The chain is made from TRBV27 and TRBJ2-7; the junction holds 7 bases that match TRBD2. This clonotype was sampled from an adult in good health. The CDR3 protein: CASSPSGGDYSYEQYF. The sequenced DNA is TGTGCCAGCAGTCCCTCTGGCGGGGACTACTCCTACGAGCAGTACTTC.